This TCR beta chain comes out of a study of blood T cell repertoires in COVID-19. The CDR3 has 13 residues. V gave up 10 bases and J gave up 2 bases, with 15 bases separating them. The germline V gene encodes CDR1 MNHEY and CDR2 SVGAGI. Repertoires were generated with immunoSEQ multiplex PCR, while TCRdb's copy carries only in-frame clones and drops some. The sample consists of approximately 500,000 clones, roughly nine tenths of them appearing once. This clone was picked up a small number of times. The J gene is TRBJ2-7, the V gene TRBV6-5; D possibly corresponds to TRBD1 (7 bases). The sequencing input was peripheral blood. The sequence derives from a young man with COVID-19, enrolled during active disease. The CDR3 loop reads CAISAGQPYEQYF. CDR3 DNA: TGTGCCATATCTGCGGGACAGCCCTACGAGCAGTACTTC.